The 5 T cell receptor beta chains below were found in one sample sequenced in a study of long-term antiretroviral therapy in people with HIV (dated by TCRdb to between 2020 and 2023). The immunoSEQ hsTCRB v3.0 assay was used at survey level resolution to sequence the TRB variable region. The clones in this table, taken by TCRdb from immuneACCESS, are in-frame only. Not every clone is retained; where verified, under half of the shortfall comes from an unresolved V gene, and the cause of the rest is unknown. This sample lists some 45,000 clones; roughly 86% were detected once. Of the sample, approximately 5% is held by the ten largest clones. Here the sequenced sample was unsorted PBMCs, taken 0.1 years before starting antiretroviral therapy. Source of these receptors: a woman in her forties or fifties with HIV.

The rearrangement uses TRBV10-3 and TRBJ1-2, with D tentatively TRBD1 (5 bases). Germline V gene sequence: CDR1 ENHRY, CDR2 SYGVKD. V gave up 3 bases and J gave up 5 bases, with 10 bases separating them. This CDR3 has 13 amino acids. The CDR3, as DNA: TGTGCCATCAGTGATACGTCAGGGTATGGCTACACCTTC. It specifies CAISDTSGYGYTF.

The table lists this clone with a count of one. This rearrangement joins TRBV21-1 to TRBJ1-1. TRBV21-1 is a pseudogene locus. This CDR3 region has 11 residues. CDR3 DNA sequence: TGTGCCAGCATCGAGGACGGTGAAGCTTTCTTT. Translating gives CASIEDGEAFF.

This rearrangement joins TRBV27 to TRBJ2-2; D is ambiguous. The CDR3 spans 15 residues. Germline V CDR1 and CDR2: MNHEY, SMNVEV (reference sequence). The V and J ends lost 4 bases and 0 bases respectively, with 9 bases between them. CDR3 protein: CASSSKQANTGELFF. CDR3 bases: TGTGCCAGCAGTTCCAAACAAGCGAACACCGGGGAGCTGTTTTTT.

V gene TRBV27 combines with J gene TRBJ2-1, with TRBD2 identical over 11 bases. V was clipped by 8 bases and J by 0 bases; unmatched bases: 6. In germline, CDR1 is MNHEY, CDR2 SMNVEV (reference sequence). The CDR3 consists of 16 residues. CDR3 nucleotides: TGTGCCAGCCTAGCGGGGGGCCCTAGCTCCTACAATGAGCAGTTCTTC. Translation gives CASLAGGPSSYNEQFF.

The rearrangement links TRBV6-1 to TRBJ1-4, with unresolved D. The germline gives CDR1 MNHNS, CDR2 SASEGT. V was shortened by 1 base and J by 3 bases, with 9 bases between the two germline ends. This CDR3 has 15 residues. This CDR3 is CASSEGDSANEKLFF. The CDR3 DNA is TGTGCCAGCAGTGAAGGGGATTCGGCTAATGAAAAACTGTTTTTT.